One and the same sample provided the 5 T cell receptor beta chains below, sequenced in a study of blood T cell repertoires in COVID-19. The repertoire was sequenced with immunoSEQ multiplex PCR; TCRdb's copy has only in-frame clones and lacks some. Of 210,000 or so clones detected, 70% to 90% appear once; the ten largest clones hold 5% to 6.5%. Sequenced material: peripheral blood. The receptors stem from a man between 50 and 59 years old with COVID-19, enrolled during active disease.

The V call is TRBV18, the J call TRBJ1-6; D remains unclear. This CDR3 contains 14 residues. V lost 4 bases and J lost 9, with 13 bases in between. Germline V gives CDR1 KGHSH, CDR2 LQKENI. This chain's CDR3 is CASSLARSPSPLHF. The CDR3 coding sequence is TGTGCCAGCTCACTTGCAAGAAGCCCTTCACCCCTCCACTTT.

The rearrangement links TRBV5-5 to TRBJ1-3, with 9 bases matching TRBD1. Germline CDR1 is SGHKS and CDR2 is YYEKEE (reference sequence). The CDR3 loop spans 18 amino acids. Trimming cost V 3 bases and J 2 bases; bases outside gene matches: 12. The CDR3 loop is CASSSRVGQGTPGNTIYF. CDR3 sequence (DNA): TGTGCCAGCAGCTCCCGCGTAGGACAGGGGACACCTGGAAACACCATATATTTT.

V is TRBV10-3 and J is TRBJ2-7, with 11 bases fitting TRBD2. After removal of 11 bases from V and 3 bases from J, the junction contained 9 bases not matched to a gene. The germline gives CDR1 ENHRY, CDR2 SYGVKD. CDR3 length equals 14 residues. CDR3 DNA: TGTGCCGTGTATACCGGGACTAGCGGCTACGAGCAGTACTTC. Its protein product is CAVYTGTSGYEQYF.

This chain uses TRBV4-3 with TRBJ1-2; 10 bases line up with TRBD1. V was clipped by 0 bases and J by 7 bases; unmatched bases: 14. The CDR3 length is 18 residues. The germline gives CDR1 LGHNA, CDR2 YSLEER. The CDR3 region has the DNA TGCGCCAGCAGCCAAGATAGGCCCGGGACAGGGGCTACGACTGGCTACACCTTC. Amino acid sequence: CASSQDRPGTGATTGYTF.

This clone was picked up a small number of times. V gene TRBV7-3 combines with J gene TRBJ1-1, with 8 positions matching TRBD1. Germline lookup yields CDR1 SGHTA and CDR2 FQGTGA. The V segment lost 6 bases and the J segment 4 bases; nucleotides outside the gene matches: 4. CDR3 length equals 13 residues. The CDR3 loop is CASSQGAGTEAFF. The CDR3 nucleotides are TGTGCCAGCAGTCAGGGGGCAGGCACTGAAGCTTTCTTT.